These T cell receptor beta chains were read from a single sample in a study of T cell repertoires in ileal Crohn's disease. TCRdb keeps only in-frame clones here, not all; method: immunoSEQ multiplex PCR. The profile shows some 5,500 clones, approximately 80% of them singletons. Input material: ileal tissue. The source of these receptors is an adult with Crohn's disease. Both conserved end residues are part of each CDR3. A D gene is named only where the DNA matches it firmly. Rows may omit the clone size; those that give it use once, few, many or a size class.

>TRBJ2-7|TRBV7-2|TRBD2|NA
CASSFGTSVSEQYF
TGTGCCAGCAGCTTCGGGACTAGCGTTAGCGAGCAGTACTTC
>TRBJ2-1|TRBV6-6|TRBD2|NA
CASTDPGLAVNEQFF
TGTGCCAGCACCGACCCGGGACTAGCGGTTAATGAGCAGTTCTTC
>TRBJ2-7|TRBV5-1|TRBD1|NA
CASSIRTGQGIYEQYF
TGCGCCAGCAGCATCAGGACGGGACAGGGGATCTACGAGCAGTACTTC
>TRBJ2-3|TRBV5-1|TRBD2|once
CASSLATSGRGSSTDTQYF
TGCGCCAGTAGCTTGGCAACTAGCGGGAGGGGATCGAGCACAGATACGCAGTATTTT
>TRBJ2-3|TRBV7-9|TRBD2|once
CASSLWTSGFTSSTDTQYF
TGTGCCAGCAGCCTATGGACTAGCGGGTTTACCTCCAGCACAGATACGCAGTATTTT
>TRBJ2-5|TRBV29-1|NA|NA
CSVEYRGRVETQYF
TGCAGCGTTGAATATAGGGGGAGGGTGGAGACCCAGTACTTC
>TRBJ1-2|TRBV6-1|TRBD1|NA
CASSEGSGQGGYGYTF
TGTGCCAGCAGTGAAGGATCTGGACAGGGGGGCTATGGCTACACCTTC
>TRBJ1-1|TRBV2|NA|NA
CASSRTGEAFF
TGTGCCAGCAGTCGTACAGGGGAAGCTTTCTTT
>TRBJ2-1|TRBV19|NA|NA
CASRRTQNSYNEQFF
TGTGCCAGTAGACGGACACAAAACTCCTACAATGAGCAGTTCTTC
>TRBJ2-7|TRBV11-2|TRBD1|few
CASSPGTGGVGSYEQYF
TGTGCCAGCAGCCCTGGGACAGGGGGTGTGGGGTCCTACGAGCAGTACTTC
>TRBJ2-1|TRBV28|TRBD2|NA
CASSLLFGPGRASNGQFF
TGTGCCAGCAGTTTGCTATTCGGCCCCGGGAGGGCCAGCAATGGGCAGTTCTTC
>TRBJ1-5|TRBV4-2|NA|NA
CASSQDEGIQPQHF
TGTGCCAGCAGCCAAGATGAGGGAATCCAGCCCCAGCATTTT
>TRBJ1-5|TRBV28|TRBD1|NA
CASSLRDRGRNQPQHF
TGTGCCAGCAGTTTAAGGGACAGGGGGCGGAATCAGCCCCAGCATTTT
>TRBJ1-1|TRBV18|NA|NA
CASSPDRKNTEAFF
TGTGCCAGCTCACCCGACAGGAAGAACACTGAAGCTTTCTTT
>TRBJ2-1|TRBV29-1|NA|NA
CSVPTGPSYNEQFF
TGCAGCGTCCCGACAGGTCCTTCCTACAATGAGCAGTTCTTC
>TRBJ1-5|TRBV19|NA|NA
CASSVQADQPQHF
TGTGCCAGTAGTGTACAGGCGGATCAGCCCCAGCATTTT
>TRBJ2-7|TRBV4-1|TRBD2|NA
CASSLGLAGSYEQYF
TGCGCCAGCAGCCTAGGACTAGCGGGCTCCTACGAGCAGTACTTC
>TRBJ1-2|TRBV6-6|NA|NA
CASSQDSPYNYGYTF
TGTGCCAGCAGCCAGGACAGCCCCTATAACTATGGCTACACCTTC
>TRBJ2-5|TRBV6-6|NA|NA
CASSPQETQYF
TGTGCCAGCAGCCCACAAGAGACCCAGTACTTC
>TRBJ2-7|TRBV28|NA|NA
CASSLVQGGQYF
TGTGCCAGCAGCCTAGTGCAGGGAGGGCAGTACTTC
>TRBJ2-3|TRBV4-3|TRBD2|NA
CASSQLRGGRGATDTQYF
TGCGCCAGCAGCCAGCTACGGGGGGGCAGAGGGGCCACAGATACGCAGTATTTT
>TRBJ2-7|TRBV9|TRBD2|NA
CASSSAGTSTAGEQYF
TGTGCCAGCAGCTCAGCAGGGACTAGTACGGCCGGCGAGCAGTACTTC
>TRBJ2-7|TRBV4-3|TRBD1|few
CASSQDRGTGGRYF
TGCGCCAGCAGCCAAGATCGGGGGACAGGGGGTAGGTACTTC
>TRBJ2-4|TRBV4-2|TRBD1|NA
CASSQDGTGGMNAKNIQYF
TGTGCCAGCAGCCAAGACGGGACAGGGGGCATGAACGCCAAAAACATTCAGTACTTC
>TRBJ1-1|TRBV5-1|TRBD1|NA
CASSLTGGTEAFF
TGCGCCAGCAGCTTGACAGGGGGCACTGAAGCTTTCTTT
>TRBJ2-3|TRBV5-1|NA|NA
CASSWGQDTQYF
TGCGCCAGCAGCTGGGGCCAAGATACGCAGTATTTT
>TRBJ2-7|TRBV19|NA|NA
CASSIASQGHYEQYF
TGTGCCAGTAGTATAGCTTCCCAGGGGCACTACGAGCAGTACTTC
>TRBJ1-1|TRBV7-9|TRBD1|NA
CASSLGDRGNAEAFF
TGTGCCAGCAGCTTGGGTGACAGGGGCAACGCTGAAGCTTTCTTT
>TRBJ1-6|TRBV30|NA|NA
CAWSARSSPLHF
TGTGCCTGGAGTGCTAGAAGCTCACCCCTCCACTTT
>TRBJ2-2|TRBV4-3|TRBD2|NA
CASSQAGGDTGELFF
TGCGCCAGCAGCCAAGCGGGAGGGGACACCGGGGAGCTGTTTTTT
>TRBJ2-5|TRBV7-9|NA|NA
CASSPTYRVWETQYF
TGTGCCAGCAGCCCGACGTACAGGGTTTGGGAGACCCAGTACTTC
>TRBJ2-7|TRBV5-3|NA|NA
CARSRDTYEQYF
TGTGCCAGAAGCCGGGACACCTACGAGCAGTACTTC
>TRBJ2-3|TRBV4-1|NA|NA
CASSQEGAPVRTDTQYF
TGCGCCAGCAGCCAAGAGGGAGCGCCAGTTCGCACAGATACGCAGTATTTT
>TRBJ1-2|TRBV5-1|NA|once
CASRDSTLNYGYTF
TGCGCCAGCAGGGACAGCACCTTGAACTATGGCTACACCTTC
>TRBJ2-5|TRBV28|NA|NA
CASSLSSATKETQYF
TGTGCCAGCAGTTTATCTTCGGCGACAAAAGAGACCCAGTACTTC
>TRBJ2-7|TRBV5-4|NA|few
CASSLRGGYEQYF
TGTGCCAGCAGCTTGCGAGGGGGCTACGAGCAGTACTTC
>TRBJ2-4|TRBV11-3|TRBD2|once
CASSLGREGLIQYF
TGTGCCAGCAGCCTTGGGCGGGAGGGACTCATTCAGTACTTC
>TRBJ2-7|TRBV7-9|TRBD1|NA
CASSLQGAEQYF
TGTGCCAGCAGCTTACAGGGGGCTGAGCAGTACTTC
>TRBJ2-5|TRBV7-6|TRBD1|NA
CASSSRRGQGTETQYF
TGTGCCAGCAGCTCACGCCGGGGACAGGGGACAGAGACCCAGTACTTC
>TRBJ2-6|TRBV9|NA|NA
CASSVGGTSGANVLTF
TGTGCCAGCAGCGTAGGGGGGACTTCTGGGGCCAACGTCCTGACTTTC
>TRBJ2-3|TRBV7-9|TRBD2|NA
CASSSGLAGGPVDTQYF
TGTGCCAGCAGCTCGGGACTAGCGGGGGGGCCGGTGGATACGCAGTATTTT
>TRBJ1-5|TRBV28|NA|NA
CASSRQASNQPQHF
TGTGCCAGCAGTCGCCAGGCATCCAATCAGCCCCAGCATTTT
>TRBJ1-1|TRBV4-3|TRBD1|NA
CASSQDPQGGNTEAFF
TGCGCCAGCAGCCAAGACCCCCAGGGGGGGAACACTGAAGCTTTCTTT
>TRBJ2-1|TRBV4-1|NA|NA
CASSQSREQFF
TGCGCCAGCAGCCAATCCCGTGAGCAGTTCTTC
>TRBJ1-5|TRBV6-6|NA|NA
CASSYSSNQPQHF
TGTGCCAGCAGTTACTCGTCGAATCAGCCCCAGCATTTT
>TRBJ1-5|TRBV18|NA|NA
CASSPSRESQPQHF
TGTGCCAGCTCACCGTCCAGGGAATCTCAGCCCCAGCATTTT
>TRBJ1-5|TRBV7-9|TRBD1|NA
CASSPQGVGNQPQHF
TGTGCCAGCAGCCCACAGGGGGTCGGCAATCAGCCCCAGCATTTT
>TRBJ2-1|TRBV9|NA|few
CASSGRGRDEQFF
TGTGCCAGCAGCGGGAGGGGTAGGGATGAGCAGTTCTTC
>TRBJ2-7|TRBV4-2|NA|NA
CASSQEQDSYEQYF
TGTGCCAGCAGCCAAGAACAGGACTCCTACGAGCAGTACTTC
>TRBJ2-4|TRBV28|TRBD2|NA
CASSLTSGGPPGAKNIQYF
TGTGCCAGCAGTTTGACTAGCGGGGGGCCGCCTGGTGCCAAAAACATTCAGTACTTC
>TRBJ2-7|TRBV30|NA|few
CAWAAGYEQYF
TGTGCCTGGGCGGCAGGGTACGAGCAGTACTTC
>TRBJ2-7|TRBV5-4|NA|NA
CASSLDKPPYEQYF
TGTGCCAGCAGCTTGGACAAACCCCCCTACGAGCAGTACTTC
>TRBJ2-2|TRBV30|NA|few
CAWSEPGELFF
TGTGCCTGGAGTGAGCCCGGGGAGCTGTTTTTT
>TRBJ1-5|TRBV7-8|TRBD1|few
CASSLGIRGVINQPQHF
TGTGCCAGCAGCTTAGGGATCAGGGGGGTCATAAATCAGCCCCAGCATTTT